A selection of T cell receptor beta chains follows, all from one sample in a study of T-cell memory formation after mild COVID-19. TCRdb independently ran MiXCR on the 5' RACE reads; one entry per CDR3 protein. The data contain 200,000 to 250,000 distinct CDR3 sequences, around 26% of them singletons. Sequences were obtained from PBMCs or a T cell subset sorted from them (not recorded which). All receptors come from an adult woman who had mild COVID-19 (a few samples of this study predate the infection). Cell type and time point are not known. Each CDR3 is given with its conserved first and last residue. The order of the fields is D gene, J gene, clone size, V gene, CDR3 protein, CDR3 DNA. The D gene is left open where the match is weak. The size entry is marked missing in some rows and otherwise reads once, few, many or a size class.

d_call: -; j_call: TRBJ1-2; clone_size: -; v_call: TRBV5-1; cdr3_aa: CASSLVARSIANYGYTF; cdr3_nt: TGCGCCAGCAGCTTGGTGGCCAGGTCGATAGCTAACTATGGCTACACCTTC
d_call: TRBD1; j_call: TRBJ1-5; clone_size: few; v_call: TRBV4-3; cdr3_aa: CASSQETGNNQPQHF; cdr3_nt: TGCGCCAGCAGCCAAGAGACAGGGAATAATCAGCCCCAGCATTTT
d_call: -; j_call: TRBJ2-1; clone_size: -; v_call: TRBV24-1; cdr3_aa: CATSDSSQGNEQFF; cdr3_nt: TGTGCCACCAGTGATTCGTCACAGGGAAATGAGCAGTTCTTC
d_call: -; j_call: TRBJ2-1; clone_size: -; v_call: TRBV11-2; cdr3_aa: CASSLVVNEQFF; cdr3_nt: TGTGCCAGCAGCTTAGTAGTTAATGAGCAGTTCTTC
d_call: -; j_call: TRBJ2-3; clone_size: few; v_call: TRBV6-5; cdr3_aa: CASSPLTESSTDTQYF; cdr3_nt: TGTGCCAGCAGTCCGCTGACAGAATCTAGCACAGATACGCAGTATTTT
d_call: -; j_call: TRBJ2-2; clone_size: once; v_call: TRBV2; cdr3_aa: CASSRGRTNTGELFF; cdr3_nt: TGTGCCAGCAGTCGAGGCAGAACTAACACCGGGGAGCTGTTTTTT
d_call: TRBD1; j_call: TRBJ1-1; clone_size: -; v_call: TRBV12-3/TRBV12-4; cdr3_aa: CASSLGTGFSEAFF; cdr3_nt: TGTGCCAGCAGTTTGGGGACAGGGTTCTCTGAAGCTTTCTTT
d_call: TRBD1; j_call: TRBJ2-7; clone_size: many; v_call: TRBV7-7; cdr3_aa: CASSFADRDEQYF; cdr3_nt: TGTGCCAGCAGCTTCGCGGACAGGGACGAGCAGTACTTC
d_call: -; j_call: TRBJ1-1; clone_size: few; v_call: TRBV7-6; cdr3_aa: CASSYTQNTEAFF; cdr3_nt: TGTGCCAGCAGCTATACACAGAACACTGAAGCTTTCTTT
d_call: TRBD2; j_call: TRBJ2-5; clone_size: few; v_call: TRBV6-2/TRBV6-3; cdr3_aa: CASSDPGGRSQETQYF; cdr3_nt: TGTGCCAGCAGCGACCCGGGAGGGAGGTCCCAAGAGACCCAGTACTTC
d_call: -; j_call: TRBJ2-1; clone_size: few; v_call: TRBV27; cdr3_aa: CASTPSGSYNEQFF; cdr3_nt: TGTGCCAGCACCCCCAGCGGCTCCTACAATGAGCAGTTCTTC
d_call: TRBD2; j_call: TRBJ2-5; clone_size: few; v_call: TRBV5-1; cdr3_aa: CASSPGLAVQETQYF; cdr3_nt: TGCGCCAGCAGTCCGGGACTAGCGGTACAAGAGACCCAGTACTTC
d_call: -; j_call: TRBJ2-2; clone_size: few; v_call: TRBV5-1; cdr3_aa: CASSLAGPITGELFF; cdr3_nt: TGCGCCAGCAGCTTGGCCGGCCCTATCACCGGGGAGCTGTTTTTT
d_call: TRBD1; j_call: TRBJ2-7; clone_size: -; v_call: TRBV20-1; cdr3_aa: CSARVPGQGNYEQYF; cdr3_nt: TGCAGTGCTAGAGTACCGGGACAGGGAAACTACGAGCAGTACTTC
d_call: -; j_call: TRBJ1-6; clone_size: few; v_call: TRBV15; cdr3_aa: CATSRDPPRASGSYNSPLHF; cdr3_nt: TGTGCCACCAGCAGAGACCCCCCCCGAGCGTCGGGATCCTATAATTCACCCCTCCACTTT
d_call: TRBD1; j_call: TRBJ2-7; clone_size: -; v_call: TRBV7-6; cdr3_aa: CASSTEQGPLSYEQYF; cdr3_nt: TGTGCCAGCAGCACCGAACAGGGGCCCCTATCTTACGAGCAGTACTTC
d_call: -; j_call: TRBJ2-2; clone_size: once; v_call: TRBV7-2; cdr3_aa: CASSPGQRSVTGELFF; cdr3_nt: TGTGCCAGCAGCCCAGGACAGAGATCGGTCACCGGGGAGCTGTTTTTT
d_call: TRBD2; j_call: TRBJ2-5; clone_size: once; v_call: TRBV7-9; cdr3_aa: CASSQRGGRQETQYF; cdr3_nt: TGTGCCAGCAGCCAACGGGGGGGGCGGCAAGAGACCCAGTACTTC
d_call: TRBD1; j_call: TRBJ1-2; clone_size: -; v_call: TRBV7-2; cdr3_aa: CASSSTGTDPYGYTF; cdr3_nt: TGTGCCAGCAGCTCTACCGGGACAGATCCCTATGGCTACACCTTC
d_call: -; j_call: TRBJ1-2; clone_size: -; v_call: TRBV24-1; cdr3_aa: CATSAGGLGYTF; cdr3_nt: TGTGCCACCAGTGCCGGCGGTCTTGGCTACACCTTC
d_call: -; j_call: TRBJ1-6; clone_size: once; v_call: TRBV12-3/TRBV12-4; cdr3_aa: CASSLHGSNSPLHF; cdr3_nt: TGTGCCAGCAGTTTACACGGCAGTAATTCACCCCTCCACTTT
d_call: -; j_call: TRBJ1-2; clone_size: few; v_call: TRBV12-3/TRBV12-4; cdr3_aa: CASSSGADYGYTF; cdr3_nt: TGTGCCAGCAGTTCGGGGGCTGACTATGGCTACACCTTC
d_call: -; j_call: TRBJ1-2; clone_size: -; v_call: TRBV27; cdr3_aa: CASSLNRDTYYGYTF; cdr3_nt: TGTGCCAGCAGTTTGAACCGGGACACCTACTATGGCTACACCTTC
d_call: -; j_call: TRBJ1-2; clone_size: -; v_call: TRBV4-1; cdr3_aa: CDSSQGEAYGYTF; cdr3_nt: TGCGACAGCAGCCAAGGAGAAGCCTATGGCTACACCTTC
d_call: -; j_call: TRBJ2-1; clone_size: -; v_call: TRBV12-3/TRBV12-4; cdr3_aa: CASFKAGARFF; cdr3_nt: TGTGCCAGCTTTAAAGCCGGGGCACGGTTCTTC
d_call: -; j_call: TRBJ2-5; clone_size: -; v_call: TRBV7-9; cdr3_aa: CASSSPQGGETQYF; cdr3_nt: TGTGCCAGCAGCTCGCCACAGGGAGGGGAGACCCAGTACTTC
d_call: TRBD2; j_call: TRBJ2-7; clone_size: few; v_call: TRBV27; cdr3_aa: CASSRRGEGPSYEQYF; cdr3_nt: TGTGCCAGCAGCCGGCGGGGGGAGGGGCCGTCCTACGAGCAGTACTTC
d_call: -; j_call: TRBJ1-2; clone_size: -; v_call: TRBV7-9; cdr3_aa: CASSLVPDRANYGYTF; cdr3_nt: TGTGCCAGCAGCTTAGTCCCGGACAGAGCTAACTATGGCTACACCTTC